The 10 T cell receptor beta chains below come from one sample, sequenced in a study of OX40 agonist ivuxolimab in advanced cancers. This table comes from immunoSEQ multiplex PCR, and its TCRdb copy is limited to in-frame clones, with some not included. The data show some 61,000 clones, approximately 90% seen once. Sequencing was performed on CD4+ or CD8+ T cells sorted from blood, taken in a trial of the OX40 agonist ivuxolimab. These TCRs come from an adult with an advanced solid tumor such as melanoma, head and neck, liver or kidney cancer.

The chain links TRBV6-6 to TRBJ1-2; D gene unclear. Trimming removed 0 bases from V and 9 bases from J, with 14 bases in between. The CDR3 extends over 14 amino acids. Germline loops: CDR1 MNHNY, CDR2 SVGAGI (reference sequence). CDR3 in DNA: TGTGCCAGCAGTTACTCGAAAGAACTATGGAGCTACACCTTC. Protein: CASSYSKELWSYTF.

The genes are TRBV28 and TRBJ2-3, with 8 bases aligning to TRBD1. After removal of 2 bases from V and 2 bases from J, the junction contained 6 bases not matched to a gene. Germline V lookup: CDR1 MDHEN, CDR2 SYDVKM. The CDR3 extends over 16 amino acids. The CDR3 DNA is TGTGCCAGCAGTTTACTGGCAGGGGGCCTCACAGATACGCAGTATTTT. Translated: CASSLLAGGLTDTQYF.

The CDR3 DNA reads TGCAGCGCAGGACAGGGGGCCCTGAACACTGAAGCTTTCTTT. This encodes CSAGQGALNTEAFF. V gene TRBV29-1 combines with J gene TRBJ1-1, with 11 bases lining up with TRBD1. V lost 7 bases to trimming and J lost 0 bases; unmatched junction nucleotides: 4. There are 14 residues in the CDR3. Germline loops: CDR1 SQVTM, CDR2 ANQGSEA. The variable domain in full, with the rest retrieved from reference TRBV29-1 and TRBJ1-1, is SAVISQKPSRDICQRGTSLTIQCQVDSQVTMMFWYRQQPGQSLTLIATANQGSEATYESGFVIDKFPISRPNLTFSTLTVSNMSPEDSSIYLCSAGQGALNTEAFFGQGTRLTVV.

V gene TRBV7-9 combines with J gene TRBJ1-3; D remains unclear. V was shortened by 1 base and J by 0 bases, with 7 bases between the two germline ends. Germline CDR1 reads SEHNR; CDR2 reads FQNEAQ (reference sequence). This CDR3 is built from 15 residues. The CDR3 loop reads CASSLGQNSGNTIYF. CDR3 DNA sequence: TGTGCCAGCAGCTTAGGGCAGAACTCTGGAAACACCATATATTTT.

This clone has only a few counts. V usage is TRBV18 and J usage is TRBJ1-1; TRBD1 agrees at 9 bases. This CDR3 region has 14 residues. From germline, CDR1 is KGHSH and CDR2 LQKENI. The V gene end was trimmed by 5 bases and the J gene end by 6 bases; junction bases not matched to a gene: 7. The CDR3 reads CASSEQGAFAEAFF. The CDR3 DNA follows: TGTGCCAGCTCAGAACAGGGGGCTTTCGCTGAAGCTTTCTTT.

The chain uses TRBV27 and TRBJ1-1; D not resolved. The germline V and J ends were trimmed by 6 bases and 4 bases, with 18 bases remaining between them. Germline-derived CDR1 and CDR2 are MNHEY and SMNVEV (reference sequence). This CDR3 has 15 amino acids. CDR3 sequence (DNA): TGTGCCAGCAGCCCCCAGACAACGAGGGCCACTGAAGCTTTCTTT. It encodes CASSPQTTRATEAFF.

The rearrangement links TRBV7-9 to TRBJ2-3; D may match TRBD1 or TRBD2 (6 bases each). V lost 1 base and J lost 1, with 9 bases in between. This CDR3 region has 15 residues. The germline V gene has CDR1 SEHNR and CDR2 FQNEAQ (reference sequence). The CDR3 protein is CASSLGGAGTDTQYF. DNA for the CDR3: TGTGCCAGCAGCTTAGGGGGGGCCGGCACAGATACGCAGTATTTT.

The rearrangement uses TRBV10-3 and TRBJ1-2; 9 bases match TRBD1. CDR1 is ENHRY and CDR2 is SYGVKD in the germline V gene. The CDR3 length is 15 residues. V gave up 6 bases and J gave up 2 bases; unmatched junction bases: 7. The CDR3 nucleotides are TGTGCCATCAGGGGGGACAGGGAGGCAAACTATGGCTACACCTTC. Residues: CAIRGDREANYGYTF.

This chain links TRBV18 with TRBJ2-5; D possibly uses TRBD1 or TRBD2 (6 bases each). Germline values: CDR1 KGHSH, CDR2 LQKENI. This CDR3 region has 13 residues. V was clipped by 6 bases and J by 1 base, with 9 bases between them. In nucleotides, the CDR3 is TGTGCCAGCTCGCGGGACATCCAAGAGACCCAGTACTTC. Protein: CASSRDIQETQYF.

This chain joins TRBV18 and TRBJ2-6, with D maybe TRBD1 (6 bases). This CDR3 is 15 amino acids long. Trimming cost V 1 base and J 2 bases, with 6 bases left between them. CDR1 and CDR2 from the germline V gene are KGHSH and LQKENI. In DNA form, the CDR3 reads TGTGCCAGCTCACCACAGGGGGCTGGGGCCAACGTCCTGACTTTC. It is translated as CASSPQGAGANVLTF.